This T cell receptor (beta chain) was obtained from a study of graft-versus-host responses after intestinal transplantation. This clone has a single count. Researchers sorted proliferating CFSE-low CD3+CD4+ and CD3+CD8+ responders once the reaction had finished. Only in-frame clones appear in the TCRdb table, and some are missing; sequencing was by immunoSEQ multiplex PCR. The data show around 14,000 clones, roughly 30% seen once. Germline V gene lookup returns CDR1 KGHSH and CDR2 LQKENI. After removal of 2 bases from V and 8 bases from J, the junction contained 8 bases not matched to a gene. The CDR3 has 14 residues.

V and J are TRBV18 and TRBJ1-2; 7 bases map to TRBD1. This clonotype was obtained from a human patient who received an intestinal transplant. This specimen consisted of alloreactive CD4+ T cells from a mixed lymphocyte reaction culture, obtained before intestinal transplant. Specified subset: CFSE-low proliferating T cells sorted from roughly 6-day pre-transplant mixed lymphocyte reaction (GvH or HvG direction). The CDR3 DNA follows: TGTGCCAGCTCACCAACACAGGGACAGTCAGGCTACACCTTC. This encodes CASSPTQGQSGYTF. Variable domain in full (rest from reference TRBV18 and TRBJ1-2): NAGVMQNPRHLVRRRGQEARLRCSPMKGHSHVYWYRQLPEEGLKFMVYLQKENIIDESGMPKERFSAEFPKEGPSILRIQQVVRGDSAAYFCASSPTQGQSGYTFGSGTRLTVV.